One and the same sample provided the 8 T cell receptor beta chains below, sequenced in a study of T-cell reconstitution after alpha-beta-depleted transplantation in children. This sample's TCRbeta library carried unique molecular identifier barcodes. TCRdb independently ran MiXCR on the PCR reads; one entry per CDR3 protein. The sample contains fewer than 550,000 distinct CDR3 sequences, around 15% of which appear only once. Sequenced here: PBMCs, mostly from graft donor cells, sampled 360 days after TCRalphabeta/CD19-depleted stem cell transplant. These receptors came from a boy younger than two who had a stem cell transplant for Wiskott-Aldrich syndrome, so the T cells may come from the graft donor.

The DNA for the CDR3 is TGCAGTGCTAGATACAATAGCGGGGGAGACGAGACCCAGTACTTC. Translating it yields CSARYNSGGDETQYF. The chain uses TRBV20-1 and TRBJ2-5, with 9 bases fitting TRBD2. CDR3 size: 15 residues. Trimming removed 2 bases from V and 5 bases from J; junction bases left unmatched: 9. CDR1 and CDR2 (germline): DFQATT, SNEGSKA (reference sequence).

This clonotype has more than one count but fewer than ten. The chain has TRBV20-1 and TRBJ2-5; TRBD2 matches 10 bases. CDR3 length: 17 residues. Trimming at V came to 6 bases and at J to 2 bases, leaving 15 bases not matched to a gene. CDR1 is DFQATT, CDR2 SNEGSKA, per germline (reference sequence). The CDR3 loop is CSAPTKTSGMVQETQYF. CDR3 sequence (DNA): TGCAGTGCCCCAACTAAAACTAGCGGGATGGTACAAGAGACCCAGTACTTC.

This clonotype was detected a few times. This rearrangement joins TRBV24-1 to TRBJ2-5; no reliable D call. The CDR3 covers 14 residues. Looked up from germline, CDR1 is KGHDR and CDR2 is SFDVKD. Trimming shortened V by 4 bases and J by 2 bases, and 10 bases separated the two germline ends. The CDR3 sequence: CATSEAEDQETQYF. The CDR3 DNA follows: TGTGCCACCAGTGAAGCCGAAGATCAAGAGACCCAGTACTTC.

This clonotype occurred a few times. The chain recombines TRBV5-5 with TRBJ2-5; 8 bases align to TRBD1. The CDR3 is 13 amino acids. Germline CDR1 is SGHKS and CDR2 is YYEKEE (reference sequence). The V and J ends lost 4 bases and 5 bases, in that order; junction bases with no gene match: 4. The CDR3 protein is CASSPTGVETQYF. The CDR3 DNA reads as TGTGCCAGCAGCCCGACAGGGGTCGAGACCCAGTACTTC.

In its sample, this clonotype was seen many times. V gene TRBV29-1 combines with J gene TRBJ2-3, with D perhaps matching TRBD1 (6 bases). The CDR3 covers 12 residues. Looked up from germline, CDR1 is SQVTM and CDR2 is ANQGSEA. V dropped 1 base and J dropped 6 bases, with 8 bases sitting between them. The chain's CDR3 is CSVEVDRDTQYF. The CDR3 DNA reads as TGCAGCGTTGAAGTTGACAGGGATACGCAGTATTTT.

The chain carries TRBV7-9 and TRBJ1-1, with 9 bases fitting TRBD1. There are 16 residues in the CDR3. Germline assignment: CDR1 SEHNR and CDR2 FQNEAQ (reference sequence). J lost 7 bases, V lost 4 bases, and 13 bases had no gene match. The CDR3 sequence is CASSSGTGGAAHEAFF. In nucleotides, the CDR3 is TGTGCCAGCAGCTCCGGAACAGGGGGCGCGGCCCATGAAGCTTTCTTT. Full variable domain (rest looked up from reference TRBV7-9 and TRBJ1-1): DTGVSQNPRHKITKRGQNVTFRCDPISEHNRLYWYRQTLGQGPEFLTYFQNEAQLEKSRLLSDRFSAERPKGSFSTLEIQRTEQGDSAMYLCASSSGTGGAAHEAFFGQGTRLTVV.

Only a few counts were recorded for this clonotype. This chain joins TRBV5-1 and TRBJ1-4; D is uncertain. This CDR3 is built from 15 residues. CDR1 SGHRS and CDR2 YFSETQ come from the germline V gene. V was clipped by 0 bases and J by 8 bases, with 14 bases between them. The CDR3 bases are TGCGCCAGCAGCTTGGGGTGGACGATGAAGGAAAAACTGTTTTTT. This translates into CASSLGWTMKEKLFF. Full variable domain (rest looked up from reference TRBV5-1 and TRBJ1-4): KAGVTQTPRYLIKTRGQQVTLSCSPISGHRSVSWYQQTPGQGLQFLFEYFSETQRNKGNFPGRFSGRQFSNSRSEMNVSTLELGDSALYLCASSLGWTMKEKLFFGSGTQLSVL.

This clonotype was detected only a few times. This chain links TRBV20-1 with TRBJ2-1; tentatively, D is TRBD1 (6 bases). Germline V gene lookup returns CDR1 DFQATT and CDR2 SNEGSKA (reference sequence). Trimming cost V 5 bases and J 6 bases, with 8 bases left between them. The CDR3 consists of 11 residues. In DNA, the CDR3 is TGCAGTGCTCTCAGGGGCAATGAGCAGTTCTTC. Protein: CSALRGNEQFF.